This TCR beta chain is drawn from a study of identical twins. Study-wide findings and caveats: Zero-insertion analyses were open to partial confounding by invariant MAIT and iNKT cells. In beta out-of-frame sequences, the excess sharing between twins was weaker. Cord blood beta clonotypes present at high abundance carried fewer insertions; no such pattern appeared in memory repertoires.

For this clonotype: Its specificity is not known.

The CDR3 length is 13 residues. Trimming removed 0 bases at V and 5 bases at J, with 8 bases between. The germline V gene has CDR1 DFQATT and CDR2 SNEGSKA (reference sequence). A universal primer site was created by template switching, with the cDNA bearing unique molecular identifiers. TCRdb called the 5' RACE reads again in MiXCR, with one record for every CDR3 protein. The sample has roughly 1,500,000 distinct CDR3 sequences, about 31% seen once. The sequenced sample consisted of cord blood. The chain combines TRBV20-1 with TRBJ2-1; D uncertain. The sequence came from a newborn girl in good health. The CDR3 loop is CSARDRAHNEQFF. As DNA, the CDR3 is TGCAGTGCTAGAGACCGGGCTCACAATGAGCAGTTCTTC.